This T cell receptor beta chain is from a study of blood T cell repertoires in COVID-19 (dated by TCRdb to 2020 to 2022). At the level of the whole study: Collaborator samples came from the United States, Italy and Spain and covered acute and convalescent phases of COVID-19. The repertoires were made available in a free public database intended to serve as a resource for research on the immune response to SARS-CoV-2. The material from the prospective study consisted of cDNA or gDNA derived from T cells, B-cell-depleted T cells, or PBMCs. The sample metadata nearly always contained a de-identified subject ID, COVID-19 status, age in years and sex. The samples were drawn from two sources: the first 160 participants of the ongoing ImmuneRACE study, and fewer than 1,500 subjects contributed by 6 global collaborators. Where available, HLA class I and class II types were taken from metadata supplied by the sample provider and were not determined by assay-based typing. Deeply sampled blood TCRbeta repertoires from subjects exposed to, actively infected with, or recovered from COVID-19 were included in the dataset.

About this clone: Its antigen has not been determined. One base away there is no much larger clone; base qualities are not given.

Each collaborating institution followed its own protocols to collect whole blood in K2EDTA tubes. For TCRbeta analysis, collaborators shipped samples as frozen whole blood, isolated PBMCs, or DNA extracted from either of those sample types. On the study overall, not on this receptor specifically: The quantity of clinical and demographic metadata differed by source and by participant and was supplied without curation.

TCRbeta CDR3 regions were amplified from genomic DNA using the immunoSEQ Assay, a bias-controlled multiplex PCR. Regarding the original processing steps: Nucleated cell counts per sample were estimated from amplification of reference gene primers within the assay. To quantify the absolute abundance of each unique TCRbeta CDR3 rearrangement, sequence reads were collapsed and filtered. For each sample, productive Simpson clonality was calculated by taking the square root of Simpson's diversity index across productive rearrangements. In TCRdb, the immuneACCESS table is reduced to in-frame sequences with V and J assigned. These tables do not hold every clone; where another copy was compared, an unresolved V gene accounts for under half, and the others remain unexplained. V and J calls and clone size are given by that table; D and trimming were obtained from the DNA. In all, the sample holds nearly 200,000 clones, and 80% to 90% of those were seen once. The top ten constitute 0.7% to 0.85% of the sample.

After removal of 4 bases from V and 5 bases from J, the junction retains 4 bases not matched to a gene. Including cysteine and phenylalanine, the CDR3 has 14 amino acids. The read is trimmed to its CDR3 DNA, 42 bases read in frame from base 1. CDR1 MDHEN and CDR2 SYDVKM were looked up in the germline V gene. This receptor chain uses TRBV28 and TRBJ2-7, with 11 bases matching TRBD2. The sample taken for sequencing was peripheral blood. The receptor was isolated from a woman between 70 and 85 years old with acute or convalescent COVID-19. Here is the DNA: TGTGCCAGCAGTTCCCCGGGACTAGCGGACGAGCAGTACTTC. It encodes CASSSPGLADEQYF.